The 12 T cell receptor beta chains below come from one sample, sequenced in a study of blood T cell repertoires in COVID-19. Profiling relied on immunoSEQ multiplex PCR, and the TCRdb table lists in-frame clones only, not all of them. This table has some 510,000 clones, around 87% appearing once. Material for sequencing was PBMCs or T cells enriched from blood (not recorded which). These receptors were obtained from a woman in her thirties or forties who had recovered from COVID-19.

The chain carries TRBV2 and TRBJ1-5; TRBD1 aligns across 7 bases. The junction had 10 bases not matched to a gene; V was cut back by 6 bases and J by 8 bases. This CDR3 has 14 amino acids. The germline gives CDR1 SNHLY, CDR2 FYNNEI. The CDR3 protein is CASRRQGGAEPQHF. CDR3 DNA sequence: TGTGCCAGCAGGAGACAAGGGGGCGCGGAGCCCCAGCATTTT. Complete variable domain (other parts from reference TRBV2 and TRBJ1-5): EPEVTQTPSHQVTQMGQEVILRCVPISNHLYFYWYRQILGQKVEFLVSFYNNEISEKSEIFDDQFSVERPDGSNFTLKIRSTKLEDSAMYFCASRRQGGAEPQHFGDGTRLSIL.

V and J are TRBV6-5 and TRBJ2-7; D might be TRBD2 (6 bases). Germline V gives CDR1 MNHEY, CDR2 SVGAGI. Trimming took off 2 bases at V and 0 bases at J, with 14 bases between the two ends. This CDR3 is built from 16 residues. This CDR3 is CASSYSPSESSYEQYF. In DNA, the CDR3 is TGTGCCAGCAGTTACAGCCCTAGCGAGAGCTCCTACGAGCAGTACTTC.

The chain carries TRBV5-1 and TRBJ1-5; 9 nucleotides align to TRBD1. Germline lookup yields CDR1 SGHRS and CDR2 YFSETQ. The CDR3 is 15 amino acids. The V gene end was trimmed by 0 bases and the J gene end by 8 bases; junction bases not matched to a gene: 6. The CDR3 DNA sequence: TGCGCCAGCAGCTTGGCGGGACAGGGAGGAGAGCCCCAGCATTTT. This sequence encodes CASSLAGQGGEPQHF.

This chain joins TRBV19 and TRBJ2-2; D is perhaps TRBD2 (5 bases). The germline CDR1 and CDR2 sequences are LNHDA and SQIVND (reference sequence). The CDR3 extends over 16 amino acids. V dropped 3 bases and J dropped 5 bases, with 16 bases sitting between them. The CDR3 DNA sequence: TGTGCCAGTAGTATTCTGAGGGCGGAGGAAACCGGGGAGCTGTTTTTT. Translating it yields CASSILRAEETGELFF.

The chain couples TRBV6-5 to TRBJ2-7, with D possibly matching TRBD2 (6 bases). Trimming stripped 0 bases from V and 6 bases from J, with 12 bases between. Germline V gene lookup returns CDR1 MNHEY and CDR2 SVGAGI. The CDR3 has 14 amino acids. The CDR3 region has the DNA TGTGCCAGCAGTTACTCGCGGGATGGGTTCGAGCAGTACTTC. It codes for CASSYSRDGFEQYF.

The chain carries TRBV4-1 and TRBJ2-1, with 8 bases identical to TRBD2. The CDR3 is 17 amino acids. V lost 2 bases to trimming and J lost 0 bases; unmatched junction nucleotides: 6. Germline V gene lookup returns CDR1 MGHRA and CDR2 YSYEKL. The CDR3 bases are TGCGCCAGCAGCCAACCCTTGAGCGGGAGCTCCTACAATGAGCAGTTCTTC. Translation gives CASSQPLSGSSYNEQFF.

This sequence joins TRBV19 and TRBJ2-7, with unresolved D. The germline V gene has CDR1 LNHDA and CDR2 SQIVND (reference sequence). With 4 bases removed from V and 2 bases from J, the gap between germline ends came to 12 bases. The CDR3 length is 14 residues. CDR3 region: CASSSVWSPYEQYF. The CDR3 bases are TGTGCCAGTAGTAGCGTGTGGAGCCCCTACGAGCAGTACTTC.

The rearrangement uses TRBV18 and TRBJ2-3; 9 nucleotides match TRBD2. The CDR3 extends over 13 amino acids. CDR1 is KGHSH, CDR2 LQKENI, per germline. After removal of 3 bases from V and 5 bases from J, the junction contained 0 bases not matched to a gene. CDR3 DNA sequence: TGTGCCAGCTCACCGACTAGCGGAGATACGCAGTATTTT. Encoded protein: CASSPTSGDTQYF.

This rearrangement joins TRBV13 to TRBJ2-1; a weak D match, TRBD1 (5 bases). Germline-derived CDR1 and CDR2 are PRHDT and FYEKMQ (reference sequence). The V end was cut by 5 bases, the J end by 13 bases, with 15 bases between. This CDR3 contains 12 residues. The chain's CDR3 is CASSLKGLQQFF. The CDR3 DNA reads TGTGCCAGCAGCCTCAAGGGGCTGCAACAGTTCTTC.

This chain joins TRBV24-1 and TRBJ1-1; TRBD1 aligns across 8 bases. The CDR3 extends over 16 amino acids. Germline trimming cut 4 bases from V and 1 base from J; bases unmatched to any gene: 7. CDR1 is KGHDR, CDR2 SFDVKD, per germline. CDR3 protein: CATSDHGQGSNTEAFF. Here the CDR3 DNA reads TGTGCCACCAGTGACCATGGACAGGGCTCGAACACTGAAGCTTTCTTT.

The chain links TRBV25-1 to TRBJ1-1; 7 bases line up with TRBD1. With V trimmed by 4 bases and J by 4 bases, 9 bases remained unmatched. The CDR3 length is 15 residues. CDR1 is MGHDK and CDR2 is SYGVNS in the germline V gene. The CDR3 bases are TGTGCCAGCAGTGCAAACAGGGGTCGAGGCACTGAAGCTTTCTTT. Translated, it gives CASSANRGRGTEAFF. The entire variable domain, with the rest obtained from reference TRBV25-1 and TRBJ1-1, is as follows: EADIYQTPRYLVIGTGKKITLECSQTMGHDKMYWYQQDPGMELHLIHYSYGVNSTEKGDLSSESTVSRIRTEHFPLTLESARPSHTSQYLCASSANRGRGTEAFFGQGTRLTVV.

The chain has TRBV7-9 and TRBJ1-2; tentative D call: TRBD1 (5 bases). The CDR3 runs to 15 residues. The germline V and J ends were trimmed by 4 bases and 8 bases, with 20 bases remaining between them. CDR1 is SEHNR, CDR2 FQNEAQ, per germline (reference sequence). This chain's CDR3 is CASSSPGESPGGYTF. The CDR3 DNA sequence: TGTGCCAGCAGCTCACCCGGTGAGTCCCCAGGGGGCTACACCTTC.